These 5 T cell receptor beta chains were all obtained from the same sample, sequenced in a study of cytomegalovirus exposure and HLA in healthy donors. With 60 Vbeta and 13 Jbeta primers, the PCR was carried out. The method was immunoSEQ multiplex PCR; TCRdb's version includes in-frame clones alone and lacks a portion of them. The table includes 150,000 to 200,000 clones, roughly four fifths detected once. The sequencing input was PBMCs. Receptors originate from a middle-aged woman in good health and CMV-seronegative.

The rearrangement links TRBV2 to TRBJ2-3; 7 bases map to TRBD2. Germline loops: CDR1 SNHLY, CDR2 FYNNEI. The CDR3 sequence is 16 residues long. Unmatched junction bases numbered 10, after V lost 5 bases and J lost 2 bases. The CDR3 coding sequence is TGTGCCAGCAGTCTGGAAGTCGGGACTAACACAGATACGCAGTATTTT. Its protein is CASSLEVGTNTDTQYF. Together with reference TRBV2 and TRBJ2-3, the CDR3 gives the full variable domain: EPEVTQTPSHQVTQMGQEVILRCVPISNHLYFYWYRQILGQKVEFLVSFYNNEISEKSEIFDDQFSVERPDGSNFTLKIRSTKLEDSAMYFCASSLEVGTNTDTQYFGPGTRLTVL.

This chain connects TRBV27 to TRBJ1-2, with TRBD1 matching over 11 bases. This CDR3 contains 16 residues. CDR1 MNHEY and CDR2 SMNVEV come from the germline V gene (reference sequence). The V and J ends lost 6 bases and 5 bases, in that order; junction bases with no gene match: 11. CDR3 sequence: CASSKGQGVRHYGYTF. The CDR3 nucleotides are TGTGCCAGCAGCAAGGGACAGGGGGTTCGTCATTATGGCTACACCTTC.

The rearrangement links TRBV4-1 to TRBJ2-3; 9 bases line up with TRBD2. The length of the CDR3 is 16 residues. Germline V lookup: CDR1 MGHRA, CDR2 YSYEKL. Trimming took 4 bases from V and 2 from J; bases not matched to a gene: 7. CDR3 in amino acids: CASSPMIAGATDTQYF. The CDR3 DNA sequence: TGCGCCAGCAGCCCGATGATAGCGGGGGCCACAGATACGCAGTATTTT.

The rearrangement uses TRBV7-9 and TRBJ2-3, with 8 bases identical to TRBD1. V lost 5 bases and J lost 7; bases outside the gene matches: 5. The CDR3 extends over 13 amino acids. Germline lookup yields CDR1 SEHNR and CDR2 FQNEAQ (reference sequence). CDR3 sequence reads: CASSGRQGHTQYF. For the CDR3, the DNA is TGTGCCAGCAGCGGTCGACAGGGGCATACGCAGTATTTT. The whole variable domain, filled in from reference TRBV7-9 and TRBJ2-3, reads DTGVSQNPRHKITKRGQNVTFRCDPISEHNRLYWYRQTLGQGPEFLTYFQNEAQLEKSRLLSDRFSAERPKGSFSTLEIQRTEQGDSAMYLCASSGRQGHTQYFGPGTRLTVL.

V and J are TRBV7-9 and TRBJ2-3, with TRBD2 matching over 7 bases. V lost 5 bases to trimming and J lost 2 bases; unmatched junction nucleotides: 13. Germline V CDR1 and CDR2: SEHNR, FQNEAQ (reference sequence). The CDR3 totals 17 residues. The CDR3: CASSPTLLAEPTDTQYF. CDR3 sequence (DNA): TGTGCCAGCAGCCCTACCCTCCTAGCGGAACCCACAGATACGCAGTATTTT. The full variable domain, in which reference TRBV7-9 and TRBJ2-3 provide the parts outside the CDR3, is DTGVSQNPRHKITKRGQNVTFRCDPISEHNRLYWYRQTLGQGPEFLTYFQNEAQLEKSRLLSDRFSAERPKGSFSTLEIQRTEQGDSAMYLCASSPTLLAEPTDTQYFGPGTRLTVL.